The rows below give T cell receptor beta chains drawn from one sample of a study of blood T cell repertoires in COVID-19. This table comes from immunoSEQ multiplex PCR, and its TCRdb copy is limited to in-frame clones, with some not included. The data show 120,000 or so clones, approximately 92% seen once. Sequencing was carried out using peripheral blood. The receptors originated from a man aged 70-80 years with active or convalescent COVID-19. CDR3s include the opening cysteine and the closing phenylalanine or tryptophan. The order of the fields is J gene, clone size, D gene, V gene, CDR3 protein. D genes are given only for firm matches. Rows give clone size only sometimes, using once, few, many, or a class for an expanded clone.

TRBJ1-1,NA,NA,TRBV3-1/TRBV3-2,CASSQVGPMNTEAFF
TRBJ1-1,NA,NA,TRBV6-5,CASSYTFPDPRAEAFF
TRBJ2-1,NA,TRBD1,TRBV6-5,CASKDTGTGYNEQFF
TRBJ1-1,NA,NA,TRBV10-3,CAISESGEWGRADTEAFF
TRBJ2-7,NA,NA,TRBV21-1,CARGQETYEQYF
TRBJ1-3,NA,NA,TRBV7-6,CASSLETANSGNTIYF
TRBJ2-7,NA,NA,TRBV6-5,CASTASLQGSYEQYF
TRBJ1-4,NA,NA,TRBV5-1,CASSLRSAGSNEKLFF
TRBJ2-1,NA,TRBD2,TRBV2,CASSARRDGLVRYEQFF
TRBJ1-3,NA,NA,TRBV27,CASSSRGSGNTIYF
TRBJ1-6,NA,NA,TRBV5-1,CASTPLGLSGYNSPLHF
TRBJ2-2,NA,TRBD2,TRBV4-2,CASSQTSPTGELFF
TRBJ1-4,NA,TRBD1,TRBV28,CASSRDRTTNEKLFF
TRBJ2-7,NA,TRBD2,TRBV25-1,CASSEFLAGSYEQYF
TRBJ2-7,NA,TRBD1,TRBV27,CASSPWTGIYEQYF
TRBJ2-7,NA,TRBD1,TRBV19,CASRLTGVGSYEQYF
TRBJ1-5,NA,NA,TRBV10-2,CASSGDTVNQPQHF
TRBJ1-2,NA,NA,TRBV28,CASSQTSDGYTF
TRBJ2-3,NA,TRBD2,TRBV7-9,CASSIKLAGDRYTQYF
TRBJ2-7,NA,TRBD2,TRBV3-1/TRBV3-2,CASSQGLAAYEQYF
TRBJ2-1,NA,NA,TRBV15,CATSRDFSGADYNEQFF
TRBJ2-4,NA,TRBD1,TRBV27,CASSLWLGQEKNIQYF
TRBJ2-1,NA,TRBD2,TRBV19,CASSTLAGGGEQFF
TRBJ2-1,NA,TRBD2,TRBV5-1,CASSYSDSGRGNEQFF
TRBJ1-2,NA,NA,TRBV28,CASSLLYRGYTF
TRBJ2-1,NA,NA,TRBV19,CASRGSGLWNEQFF
TRBJ1-5,NA,NA,TRBV5-5,CASSSAGNQPQHF
TRBJ2-3,NA,TRBD1,TRBV2,CASSLQGRSTDTQYF
TRBJ1-1,NA,NA,TRBV19,CASSGYGGSTEAFF
TRBJ1-1,NA,TRBD1,TRBV6-5,CASWEQGGGTEAFF
TRBJ1-4,NA,NA,TRBV28,CASSLRGATNEKLFF
TRBJ2-7,NA,NA,TRBV19,CASSAQGGHYEQYF
TRBJ1-2,NA,TRBD1,TRBV5-1,CASSGQGALNYGYTF
TRBJ2-7,NA,TRBD2,TRBV19,CASSQVGGSEQYF
TRBJ2-1,NA,TRBD2,TRBV10-2,CASRILAGDDNEQFF
TRBJ2-7,NA,TRBD2,TRBV5-1,CASKREGGEQYF
TRBJ2-3,NA,TRBD2,TRBV10-2,CASSEISGRVGDTQYF
TRBJ2-7,NA,TRBD2,TRBV5-1,CASSLGASSGSEQYF
TRBJ2-2,NA,NA,TRBV11-2,CASSFQRDTGELFF
TRBJ1-2,NA,TRBD1,TRBV2,CASRDRGLRGYTF
TRBJ2-7,NA,NA,TRBV3-1/TRBV3-2,CASSQGGGSYEQYF
TRBJ2-7,NA,TRBD1,TRBV5-1,CASSSDRGGYEQYF
TRBJ1-4,NA,NA,TRBV19,CASSIDPQGEKLFF
TRBJ2-4,NA,NA,TRBV5-5,CASSLRAGDAAKNIQYF
TRBJ2-3,NA,NA,TRBV15,CATSRGVRDGTDTQYF
TRBJ1-6,few,NA,TRBV19,CASSKRGNNSPLHF
TRBJ1-4,NA,NA,TRBV19,CASSTQPTGSNEKLFF
TRBJ1-5,NA,NA,TRBV10-3,CAISESPDSPNQPQHF
TRBJ1-5,once,TRBD1,TRBV28,CASLTGQREGPQHF
TRBJ2-1,NA,NA,TRBV20-1,CSATADYEQFF
TRBJ2-1,NA,TRBD2,TRBV18,CASSPPSRRTSGYNEQFF
TRBJ2-2,NA,TRBD2,TRBV3-1/TRBV3-2,CASSLPSGSPTGELFF
TRBJ2-5,NA,TRBD2,TRBV19,CASSISTSGSRETQYF
TRBJ2-1,NA,NA,TRBV5-6,CASSVNNEQFF
TRBJ2-7,NA,TRBD2,TRBV29-1,CSVEISPAGEQYF
TRBJ2-5,NA,TRBD1,TRBV9,CASNLGQGETQYF
TRBJ2-2,NA,NA,TRBV7-3,CASGGQNTGELFF
TRBJ2-1,NA,NA,TRBV28,CASSAPETYNEQFF
TRBJ2-5,NA,NA,TRBV28,CASSLSTATQETQYF